This TCR beta chain is from a study of cytomegalovirus exposure and HLA in healthy donors. Study summary: Unique TCRs from HLA-typed donors, roughly 89 million of them, were held in an early data release.

Use of 60 Vbeta and 13 Jbeta primers characterized the PCR. Some clones are missing from TCRdb's copy, which holds only in-frame ones; the method was immunoSEQ multiplex PCR. The top ten clones hold more than 9% of a sample with roughly 100,000 clones, roughly 70% of them seen once. Details on this clone: Its antigen is currently unknown.

Points from the study as a whole: The listing of roughly 160 TCR beta chains classed them as cytomegalovirus-associated.

This CDR3 is built from 14 residues. Germline values: CDR1 SGHVS, CDR2 FQNEAQ. V lost 5 bases to trimming and J lost 8 bases, with 15 bases between them. The chain recombines TRBV7-8 with TRBJ1-4; D may be TRBD1 (6 bases). The sequencing input was PBMCs. The clonotype was recovered from a man in his fifties in good health and CMV-seronegative. CDR3 loop: CASSPVRGVEKLFF. The CDR3 nucleotides read TGTGCCAGCAGCCCGGTCAGGGGTGTGGAAAAACTGTTTTTT.